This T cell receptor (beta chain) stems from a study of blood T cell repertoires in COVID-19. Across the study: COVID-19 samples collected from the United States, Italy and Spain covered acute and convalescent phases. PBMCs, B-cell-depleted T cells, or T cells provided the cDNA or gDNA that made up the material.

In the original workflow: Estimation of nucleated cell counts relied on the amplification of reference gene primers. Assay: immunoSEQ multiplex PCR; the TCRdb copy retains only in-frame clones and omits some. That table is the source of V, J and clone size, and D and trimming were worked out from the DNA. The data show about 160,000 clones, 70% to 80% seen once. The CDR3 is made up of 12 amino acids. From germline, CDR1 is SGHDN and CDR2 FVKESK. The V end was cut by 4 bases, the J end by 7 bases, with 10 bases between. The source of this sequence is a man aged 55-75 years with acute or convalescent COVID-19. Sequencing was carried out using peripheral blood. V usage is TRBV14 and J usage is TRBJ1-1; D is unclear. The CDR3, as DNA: TGTGCCAGCAGCCCAGGCCCCGTTGAAGCTTTCTTT. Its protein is CASSPGPVEAFF. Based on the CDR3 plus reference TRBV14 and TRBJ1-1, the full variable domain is EAGVTQFPSHSVIEKGQTVTLRCDPISGHDNLYWYRRVMGKEIKFLLHFVKESKQDESGMPNNRFLAERTGGTYSTLKVQPAELEDSGVYFCASSPGPVEAFFGQGTRLTVV.